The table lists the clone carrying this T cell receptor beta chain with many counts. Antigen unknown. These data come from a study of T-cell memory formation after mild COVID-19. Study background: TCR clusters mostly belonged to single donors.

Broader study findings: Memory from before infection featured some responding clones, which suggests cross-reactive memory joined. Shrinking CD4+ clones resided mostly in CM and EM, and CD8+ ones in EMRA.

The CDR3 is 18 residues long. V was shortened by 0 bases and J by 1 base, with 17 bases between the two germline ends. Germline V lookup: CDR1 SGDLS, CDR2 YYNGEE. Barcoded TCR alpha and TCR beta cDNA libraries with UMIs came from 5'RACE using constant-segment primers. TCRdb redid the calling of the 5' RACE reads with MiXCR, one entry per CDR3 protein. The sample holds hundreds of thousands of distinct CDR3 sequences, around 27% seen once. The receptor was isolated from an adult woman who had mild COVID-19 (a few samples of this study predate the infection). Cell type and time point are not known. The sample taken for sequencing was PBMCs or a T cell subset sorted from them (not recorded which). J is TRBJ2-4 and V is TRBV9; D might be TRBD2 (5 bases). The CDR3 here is CASSVVSDGPGAKNIQYF. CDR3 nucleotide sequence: TGTGCCAGCAGCGTAGTTAGCGATGGGCCTGGGGCCAAAAACATTCAGTACTTC.